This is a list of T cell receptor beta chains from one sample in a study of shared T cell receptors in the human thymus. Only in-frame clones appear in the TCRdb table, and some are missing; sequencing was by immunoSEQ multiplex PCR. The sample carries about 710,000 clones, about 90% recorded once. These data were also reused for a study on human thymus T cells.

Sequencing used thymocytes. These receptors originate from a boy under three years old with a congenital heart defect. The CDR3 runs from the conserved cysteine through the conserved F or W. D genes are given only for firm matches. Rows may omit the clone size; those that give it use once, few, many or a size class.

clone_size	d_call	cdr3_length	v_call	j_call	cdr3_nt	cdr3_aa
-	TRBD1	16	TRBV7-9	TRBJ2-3	TGTGCCAGCAGCTCTCCGGGACAGGGACCCCTAGATACGCAGTATTTT	CASSSPGQGPLDTQYF
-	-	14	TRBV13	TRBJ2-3	TGTGCCAGCAGGCCTAAAACAGGGCCAGATACGCAGTATTTT	CASRPKTGPDTQYF
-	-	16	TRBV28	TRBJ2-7	TGTGCCAGCAGTAAGGAGGGTCCAAGGAAGGGCTACGAGCAGTACTTC	CASSKEGPRKGYEQYF
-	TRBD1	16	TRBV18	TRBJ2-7	TGTGCCAGCTCTCCAAGGGGGACAGTCTTCCTCGCCGAGCAGTACTTC	CASSPRGTVFLAEQYF
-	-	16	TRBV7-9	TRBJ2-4	TGTGCCAGCAGCCCCCTGTGCACGGGACACAAAAACATTCAGTACTTC	CASSPLCTGHKNIQYF
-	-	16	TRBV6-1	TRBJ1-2	TGTGCCAGCAGTAAAGTGGATCGGGCAGGGTCGGATGGCTACACCTTC	CASSKVDRAGSDGYTF
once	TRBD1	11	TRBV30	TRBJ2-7	TGTGCCTGGAGTCCAGGGGGCGAGCAGTACTTC	CAWSPGGEQYF
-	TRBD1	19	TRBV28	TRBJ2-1	TGTGCCAGCAGTACCGGACAGGGGGCTTTGCGGTCCCCCGGGGGTGAGCAGTTCTTC	CASSTGQGALRSPGGEQFF
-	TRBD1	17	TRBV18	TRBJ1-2	TGTGCCAGCTCACCCCAAGGGCGGGACAGGGGACCTTGGGGCTACACCTTC	CASSPQGRDRGPWGYTF
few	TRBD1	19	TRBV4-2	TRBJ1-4	TGTGCCAGCAGCCAGCCTACCCACAGGGGGTTGAAGTTGGGTGAAAAACTGTTTTTT	CASSQPTHRGLKLGEKLFF
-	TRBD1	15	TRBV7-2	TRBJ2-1	TGTGCCAGCAGCTTCGGGACAGACCTATACAATGAGCAGTTCTTC	CASSFGTDLYNEQFF